The TCR beta chain under discussion was sequenced for a study of T cells in Graves' hyperthyroidism and ophthalmopathy. This clonotype was detected many times. The TCR beta CDR3 regions underwent amplification using RNA transcripts as the source. A set of HTBI primers served as the primers for a first-round RT-PCR of the TCR CDR3. TCRdb reprocessed the multiplex PCR reads with MiXCR, giving one entry per CDR3 protein. The sample has about 370,000 distinct CDR3 sequences; roughly 15% are singletons. The CDR3 extends over 16 amino acids. Trimming removed 6 bases at V and 3 bases at J, with 18 bases between.

Sequencing input: blood. This chain joins TRBV12-3 or TRBV12-4 and TRBJ2-1; D gene ambiguous. The sequence derives from a woman in her sixties with Graves' ophthalmopathy. In DNA, the CDR3 is TGTGCCAGCAGCCCCACCACTATACCTAACTACAATGAGCAGTTCTTC. The encoded protein is CASSPTTIPNYNEQFF.